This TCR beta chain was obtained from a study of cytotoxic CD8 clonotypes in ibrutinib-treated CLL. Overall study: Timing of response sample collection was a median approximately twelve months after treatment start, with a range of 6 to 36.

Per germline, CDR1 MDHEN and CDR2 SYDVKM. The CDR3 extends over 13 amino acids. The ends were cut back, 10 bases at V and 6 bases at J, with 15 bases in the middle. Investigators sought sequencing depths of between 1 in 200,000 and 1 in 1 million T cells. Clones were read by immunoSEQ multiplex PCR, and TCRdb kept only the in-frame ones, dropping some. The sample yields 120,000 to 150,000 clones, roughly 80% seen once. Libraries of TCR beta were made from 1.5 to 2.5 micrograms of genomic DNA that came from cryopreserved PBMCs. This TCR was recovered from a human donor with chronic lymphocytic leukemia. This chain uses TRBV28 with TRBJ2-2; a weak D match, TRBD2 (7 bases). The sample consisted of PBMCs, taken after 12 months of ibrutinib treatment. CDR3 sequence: CAISGGPPGELFF. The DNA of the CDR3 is TGTGCCATATCGGGGGGCCCCCCCGGGGAGCTGTTTTTT.